These 14 T cell receptor beta chains came from one sample sequenced in a study of tissue T cells after allogeneic stem cell transplantation. TCRdb's table, derived via immunoSEQ multiplex PCR, lists solely in-frame clones and lacks some. The sample has 45,000 to 50,000 clones, around 67% seen once. The sequenced material came from sorted cells pooled from one or two spleens. Receptors were obtained from a pool of C57BL/6 mice in good health.

Note on this clone: The germline and genes are mouse ones. The CDR3 end falls 1 residue outside the read, so it is completed with the germline J gene. This sequence joins TRBV3 and TRBJ2-1, with D perhaps matching TRBD2 (5 bases). Trimming took 5 bases from V and 0 from J, leaving 11 bases between them. The CDR3 contains 15 residues. From germline, CDR1 is SNHLY and CDR2 FYNGKV (reference sequence). The sequenced CDR3 bases are TGTGCCAGCAGCCCCCCGACTGTTAACTATGCTGAGCAGTTC. It translates to CASSPPTVNYAEQF. The whole CDR3 region reads CASSPPTVNYAEQFF.

As to this clone: Mouse germline and gene names are used. The CDR3 end lies 1 residue beyond the end of the read and is filled in from the germline J gene. The gene calls are TRBV1 and TRBJ2-3; 12 nucleotides align to TRBD2. J gave up 0 bases and V 3 bases, and 4 bases lay outside the gene matches. CDR3 length equals 17 residues. The germline V gene has CDR1 NSQYPW and CDR2 LRSPGD (reference sequence). Here the CDR3 reads CTCSAGLGGSSAETLYF. The part of the CDR3 DNA that was read is TGCACCTGCAGTGCGGGACTGGGGGGTTCTAGTGCAGAAACGCTGTAT.

About this clone: Gene names refer to mouse genes. Read data end 1 residue before the CDR3 end; the end is taken from the germline J gene. The gene calls are TRBV1 and TRBJ1-5; TRBD1 aligns across 8 bases. V lost 3 bases to trimming and J lost 3 bases; unmatched junction nucleotides: 4. The CDR3 loop spans 15 amino acids. Germline-derived CDR1 and CDR2 are NSQYPW and LRSPGD (reference sequence). The CDR3 bases that were read are TGCACCTGCAGTGCGCGGGACAGGTCCAACCAGGCTCCGCTT. Translated, it gives CTCSARDRSNQAPL. The full CDR3 reads CTCSARDRSNQAPLF.

This clone was recorded once. Gene names follow the mouse nomenclature. The DNA ends 1 residue before the CDR3 does, and the rest of the CDR3 is filled in from the germline J gene. The chain employs TRBV12-1 and TRBJ2-1; 9 bases agree with TRBD2. The CDR3 has 16 amino acids. Germline V gene data show CDR1 as SGHSN and CDR2 as HYEKVE. Trimming cost V 0 bases and J 2 bases; bases outside gene matches: 4. CDR3 residues: CASSLLGGRDYAEQFF. Incomplete CDR3 DNA: TGTGCCAGCTCTCTCTTGGGGGGGCGCGACTATGCTGAGCAGTTC. The full variable domain, its missing parts supplied by reference TRBV12-1 and TRBJ2-1, is DSGVVQSPRHIIKEKGGRSVLTCIPISGHSNVVWYQQTLGKELKFLIQHYEKVERDKGFLPSRFSVQQFDDYHSEMNMSALELEDSAMYFCASSLLGGRDYAEQFFGPGTRLTVL.

In the case of this clone: The genes are named according to mouse. The DNA read from the CDR3 is TGTGCCAGCAGTCTAGACTGGGGGAGAGAAACGCTGTAT. The encoded protein is CASSLDWGRETLY. In full, the CDR3 reads CASSLDWGRETLYF. This chain joins TRBV14 and TRBJ2-3; 9 bases line up with TRBD2. The DNA ends 1 residue before the CDR3 does, and the rest of the CDR3 is filled in from the germline J gene. V lost 4 bases to trimming and J lost 5 bases; unmatched junction nucleotides: 5. Germline CDR1 is SGHDT and CDR2 is FRDEAV. The CDR3 has 14 residues. Supplemented by reference TRBV14 and TRBJ2-3, the full variable domain reads EAGVTQSPRYAVLQEGQAVSFWCDPISGHDTLYWYQQPRDQGPQLLVYFRDEAVIDNSQLPSDRFSAVRPKGTNSTLKIQSAKQGDTATYLCASSLDWGRETLYFGSGTRLTVL.

With respect to this clone: Each gene name is a mouse one. Read sequence stops 1 residue before the CDR3 end, and the germline J gene provides the missing end. The gene calls are TRBV13-2 and TRBJ2-1; TRBD2 agrees at 9 bases. After removal of 2 bases from V and 3 bases from J, the junction contained 3 bases not matched to a gene. The CDR3 loop spans 15 amino acids. The germline CDR1 and CDR2 sequences are NNHNN and SYGAGS (reference sequence). The CDR3 sequence: CASGEQLGGYAEQFF. CDR3 bases read: TGTGCCAGCGGTGAGCAACTGGGGGGCTATGCTGAGCAGTTC.

As concerns this clone: Each gene name is a mouse one. The read ends 1 residue shy of where the CDR3 ends; the end is completed using the germline J gene. The chain couples TRBV13-3 to TRBJ2-4; 8 nucleotides match TRBD1. The CDR3 has 15 amino acids. V dropped 5 bases and J dropped 0; count of bases not matched to a gene: 5. From germline, CDR1 is NNHDY and CDR2 SYVADS. The DNA read from the CDR3 is TGTGCCAGCAGCCCGGACAGGGAAAGTCAAAACACCTTGTAC. Translating gives CASSPDRESQNTLY. The full CDR3 reads CASSPDRESQNTLYF.

Worth noting for this clone: Gene names denote mouse genes. The read terminates 1 residue before the CDR3 end, so the remaining end is supplied by the germline J gene. The rearrangement joins TRBV29 to TRBJ1-1; TRBD1 matches 8 bases. J lost 7 bases, V lost 7 bases, and 2 bases had no gene match. The CDR3 totals 11 residues. Germline lookup yields CDR1 MSHET and CDR2 SYDVDS. CDR3: CASTGTGEVFF. The DNA read from the CDR3 is TGTGCTAGCACCGGGACAGGAGAAGTCTTC.

With regard to this clone: Germline and genes: mouse. The CDR3 goes on 1 residue after the read ends, and that part is filled in from the germline J gene. The J gene is TRBJ2-5, the V gene TRBV31; 9 bases line up with TRBD1. Germline CDR1 is GKSSPN and CDR2 is SITVG. The CDR3 length is 14 residues. Losses at the gene ends were 1 base for V and 4 bases for J; bases not matched to a gene: 3. The CDR3 DNA, read in part, is TGTGCCTGGAGTCCCGGGACAGGGAAAGACACCCAGTAC. Its protein is CAWSPGTGKDTQY. The full-length CDR3 reads as CAWSPGTGKDTQYF. The full variable domain, its missing parts supplied by reference TRBV31 and TRBJ2-5, is AQTIHQWPVAEIKAVGSPLSLGCTIKGKSSPNLYWYWQATGGTLQQLFYSITVGQVESVVQLNLSASRPKDDQFILSTEKLLLSHSGFYLCAWSPGTGKDTQYFGPGTRLLVL.

Remarks on this clone: Gene and germline names: mouse. Coverage ceases 1 residue before the CDR3 finishes, and the germline J gene fills in the end. The chain links TRBV19 to TRBJ1-3, with D hard to call. Germline-derived CDR1 and CDR2 are FNHDT and SITEND (reference sequence). Trimming left V 2 bases short and J 0 bases short, with 6 bases between. This CDR3 comprises 14 residues. This chain's CDR3 is CASSIRDSGNTLYF. CDR3 bases read: TGTGCCAGCAGTATTCGGGATTCTGGAAATACGCTCTAT.

Note on this clone: All gene names here are mouse names. The CDR3 is cut off 1 residue early in the read; its end comes from the germline J gene. J is TRBJ2-1 and V is TRBV5; 11 nucleotides agree with TRBD1. Germline CDR1 and CDR2: LGHNA and YNLKQL (reference sequence). The CDR3 is made up of 14 amino acids. The trim removed 4 bases at V and 7 bases at J, leaving 3 bases unmatched. Partial CDR3 DNA: TGTGCCAGCAGCCGGGGACAGGGGGGAGCTGAGCAGTTC. It translates to CASSRGQGGAEQF. The whole CDR3 sequence reads CASSRGQGGAEQFF.

This clone was observed a few times. The genes and germline here are from mouse. The CDR3 extends 1 residue past the end of the read, so its final part is completed from the germline J gene. The gene calls are TRBV5 and TRBJ2-7, with a weak D call TRBD2 (5 bases). Trimming cost V 0 bases and J 7 bases, with 10 bases left between them. This CDR3 is built from 13 residues. Germline values: CDR1 LGHNA, CDR2 YNLKQL (reference sequence). The covered CDR3 bases are TGTGCCAGCAGCCAAGACTGGGCGGGGGAACAGTAC. It encodes CASSQDWAGEQY. The entire CDR3 is CASSQDWAGEQYF.

Note on this clone: Mouse gene names apply. The read stops 1 residue short of the end of the CDR3; the missing end is completed from the germline J gene. The rearrangement uses TRBV31 and TRBJ2-7, with 7 bases identical to TRBD2. The germline V gene encodes CDR1 GKSSPN and CDR2 SITVG. Germline trimming cut 1 base from V and 3 bases from J; bases unmatched to any gene: 3. CDR3 size: 13 residues. CDR3 loop: CAWSPLGFYEQYF. CDR3 DNA (partial): TGTGCCTGGAGTCCACTGGGGTTCTATGAACAGTAC.

In regard to this clone: Gene names denote mouse genes. The read is 1 residue too short to cover the CDR3 end, so that end is filled in from the germline J gene. The chain recombines TRBV12-1 with TRBJ2-7; D uncertain. CDR3 length equals 13 residues. Germline lookup yields CDR1 SGHSN and CDR2 HYEKVE. V was trimmed by 0 bases and J by 3 bases, leaving 8 bases between them. The CDR3 spells CASSLPGDYEQYF. The CDR3 bases that were read are TGTGCCAGCTCTCTCCCAGGAGACTATGAACAGTAC.